This entry lists 20 T cell receptor beta chains sequenced from one sample in a study of blood T cell repertoires in COVID-19 (dated by TCRdb to between 2020 and 2021). Libraries were built with the immunoSEQ multiplex PCR assay. Not all clones reach the TCRdb copy of this immuneACCESS table, which keeps in-frame sequences only. Checked studies attribute under half of the gap to unresolved V genes and leave the rest unexplained. The sample table shows hundreds of thousands of clones, and 85% are seen once. In total, the top ten clones hold roughly 20% of the sample. Material: PBMCs or T cells enriched from blood (not recorded which). The origin of the receptors is a man aged 35-49 years who had recovered from COVID-19.

J is TRBJ2-3 and V is TRBV9; 10 nucleotides align to TRBD2. CDR1 and CDR2 from the germline V gene are SGDLS and YYNGEE. The V and J ends lost 4 bases and 4 bases, in that order; junction bases with no gene match: 12. This CDR3 contains 17 residues. CDR3 bases: TGTGCCAGCAGCCCTCATCCTAGCGGGAGTGCGTCAGATACGCAGTATTTT. Translating gives CASSPHPSGSASDTQYF.

The genes are TRBV5-1 and TRBJ2-2; 14 positions agree with TRBD2. CDR1 and CDR2 (germline): SGHRS, YFSETQ. J was trimmed by 6 bases and V by 4 bases; bases with no gene match: 5. This CDR3 has 16 amino acids. The CDR3 loop reads CASSVPGLAGAGELFF. DNA of the CDR3: TGCGCCAGCAGCGTTCCGGGACTAGCGGGAGCCGGGGAGCTGTTTTTT.

The V gene is TRBV12-3 or TRBV12-4, the J gene TRBJ2-3; TRBD2 matches 8 bases. With V trimmed by 5 bases and J by 12 bases, 4 bases remained unmatched. The CDR3 is 11 amino acids. The CDR3 is CASSRLARQYF. CDR3 DNA: TGTGCCAGCAGTCGACTAGCGAGACAGTATTTT.

Comments on this clone: Possible read error: a much larger clone is one base away. This sample includes further DNA sequences coding for the same CDR3. V gene TRBV27 combines with J gene TRBJ2-3; 7 nucleotides align to TRBD2. This CDR3 spans 16 amino acids. After removal of 0 bases from V and 0 bases from J, the junction contained 3 bases not matched to a gene. Germline V gene lookup returns CDR1 MNHEY and CDR2 SMNVEV (reference sequence). The CDR3 DNA is TGTGCCAGCAGTTTATCGGCTAGCGGTAGCACAGATACGCAGTATTTT. This gives the protein CASSLSASGSTDTQYF.

V gene TRBV7-8 combines with J gene TRBJ2-1; D is possibly TRBD2 (6 bases). The germline V gene has CDR1 SGHVS and CDR2 FQNEAQ. V was clipped by 2 bases and J by 6 bases, with 8 bases between them. CDR3 length: 13 residues. CDR3 sequence: CASSLSLANEQFF. The CDR3 region has the DNA TGTGCCAGCAGCTTATCACTAGCCAATGAGCAGTTCTTC. Filled out from reference TRBV7-8 and TRBJ2-1, the complete variable domain reads GAGVSQSPRYKVAKRGQDVALRCDPISGHVSLFWYQQALGQGPEFLTYFQNEAQLDKSGLPSDRFFAERPEGSVSTLKIQRTQQEDSAVYLCASSLSLANEQFFGPGTRLTVL.

The chain carries TRBV7-2 and TRBJ1-5; D not resolved. This CDR3 has 14 residues. Trimming removed 2 bases at V and 0 bases at J, with 5 bases between. Germline loops: CDR1 SGHTA, CDR2 FQGNSA. For the CDR3, the DNA is TGTGCCAGCAGCTTATACTATAGCAATCAGCCCCAGCATTTT. Protein: CASSLYYSNQPQHF. Filled out from reference TRBV7-2 and TRBJ1-5, the complete variable domain reads GAGVSQSPSNKVTEKGKDVELRCDPISGHTALYWYRQSLGQGLEFLIYFQGNSAPDKSGLPSDRFSAERTGGSVSTLTIQRTQQEDSAVYLCASSLYYSNQPQHFGDGTRLSIL.

The chain recombines TRBV4-1 with TRBJ2-5, with 14 positions matching TRBD2. CDR1 and CDR2 from the germline V gene are MGHRA and YSYEKL. This CDR3 region has 18 residues. V trimming: 1 base; J trimming: 5 bases; junction bases outside the gene matches: 9. The CDR3 DNA sequence: TGCGCCAGCAGCCAAGTAACCGGGACTAGCGGGAGTAGTGAGACCCAGTACTTC. Protein: CASSQVTGTSGSSETQYF.

This chain connects TRBV6-4 to TRBJ2-2; D gene uncertain. The CDR3 has 13 amino acids. Germline V CDR1 and CDR2: MRHNA, SNTAGT. Trimming shortened V by 3 bases and J by 1 base, and 3 bases separated the two germline ends. CDR3 protein: CASSDKNTGELFF. The CDR3, as DNA: TGTGCCAGCAGTGATAAGAACACCGGGGAGCTGTTTTTT.

This chain uses TRBV5-1 with TRBJ2-3; D may be TRBD1 (6 bases). Germline V gene lookup returns CDR1 SGHRS and CDR2 YFSETQ. The CDR3 spans 12 residues. Between the trimmed V and J ends, which lost 1 base and 6 bases, there was a span of 6 bases. The CDR3 protein is CASSLQGDTQYF. The CDR3 DNA reads as TGCGCCAGCAGCTTGCAGGGGGATACGCAGTATTTT.

The chain combines TRBV3-1 (or the pseudogene TRBV3-2) with TRBJ2-7, with TRBD2 identical over 11 bases. With V trimmed by 4 bases and J by 1 base, 3 bases remained unmatched. Germline values: CDR1 LGHDT, CDR2 YNNKEL (reference sequence). The CDR3 loop spans 15 amino acids. CDR3 nucleotide sequence: TGTGCCAGCAGCCCTCTAGCGGGAGGATCCTACGAGCAGTACTTC. Translated: CASSPLAGGSYEQYF.

The genes are TRBV3-1 (or the pseudogene TRBV3-2) and TRBJ1-1, with a possible D match to TRBD1 (5 bases). V was clipped by 1 base and J by 0 bases, with 15 bases between them. Looked up from germline, CDR1 is LGHDT and CDR2 is YNNKEL (reference sequence). The CDR3 contains 17 residues. DNA for the CDR3: TGTGCCAGCAGCCAAGTGTATTCCAGGGATATGAACACTGAAGCTTTCTTT. Translation gives CASSQVYSRDMNTEAFF.

This chain connects TRBV3-1 (or the pseudogene TRBV3-2) to TRBJ2-6, with a possible D match to TRBD1 (6 bases). V gave up 4 bases and J gave up 2 bases, with 6 bases separating them. CDR1 and CDR2 from the germline V gene are LGHDT and YNNKEL (reference sequence). There are 14 residues in the CDR3. CDR3 protein: CASSRDTGANVLTF. The DNA for the CDR3 is TGTGCCAGCAGCCGGGACACTGGGGCCAACGTCCTGACTTTC.

This clone was detected only once. The sample holds other DNA sequences that translate to the same CDR3. CDR3 sequence (DNA): TGTGCCAGCAGCGTAGATCGGAACACTGAAGCTTTCTTT. This translates into CASSVDRNTEAFF. V usage is TRBV9 and J usage is TRBJ1-1; D not certain. This CDR3 region has 13 residues. The germline V gene has CDR1 SGDLS and CDR2 YYNGEE. Trimming stripped 0 bases from V and 1 base from J, with 4 bases between.

This chain joins TRBV30 and TRBJ1-1, with D unclear. The germline gives CDR1 GTSNPN, CDR2 SVGIG (reference sequence). CDR3 length: 13 amino acids. V was trimmed by 0 bases and J by 0 bases, leaving 5 bases between them. CDR3 nucleotides: TGTGCCTGGAGTGTCCTTGTGAACACTGAAGCTTTCTTT. As protein: CAWSVLVNTEAFF. Together with reference TRBV30 and TRBJ1-1, the CDR3 gives the full variable domain: SQTIHQWPATLVQPVGSPLSLECTVEGTSNPNLYWYRQAAGRGLQLLFYSVGIGQISSEVPQNLSASRPQDRQFILSSKKLLLSDSGFYLCAWSVLVNTEAFFGQGTRLTVV.

This chain uses TRBV19 with TRBJ1-1; D unclear. The CDR3 runs 14 residues. V was clipped by 6 bases and J by 2 bases, with 13 bases between them. Germline V gene sequence: CDR1 LNHDA, CDR2 SQIVND (reference sequence). The CDR3 is CASRSLSKNTEAFF. The CDR3 nucleotides read TGTGCCAGTAGATCCCTAAGTAAAAACACTGAAGCTTTCTTT. The full variable domain, rest sourced from reference TRBV19 and TRBJ1-1, is DGGITQSPKYLFRKEGQNVTLSCEQNLNHDAMYWYRQDPGQGLRLIYYSQIVNDFQKGDIAEGYSVSREKKESFPLTVTSAQKNPTAFYLCASRSLSKNTEAFFGQGTRLTVV.

The V gene is TRBV25-1, the J gene TRBJ1-1; 7 bases are a match to TRBD1. The CDR3 is 17 amino acids. CDR1 is MGHDK and CDR2 is SYGVNS in the germline V gene. V shed 0 bases, J shed 5 bases, and the junction held 12 bases outside the gene matches. CDR3 region: CASSEYAPRGSRTEAFF. DNA for the CDR3: TGTGCCAGCAGTGAATATGCCCCCAGGGGGTCTCGGACTGAAGCTTTCTTT.

The chain links TRBV19 to TRBJ1-2, with 9 bases fitting TRBD1. This CDR3 has 16 amino acids. Germline loops: CDR1 LNHDA, CDR2 SQIVND (reference sequence). After removal of 4 bases from V and 3 bases from J, the junction contained 9 bases not matched to a gene. The CDR3 sequence: CASSTLPQGADYGYTF. The CDR3, as DNA: TGTGCCAGTAGTACCTTACCACAGGGGGCCGACTATGGCTACACCTTC.

The chain carries TRBV2 and TRBJ1-5, with 8 bases fitting TRBD1. Germline V gene data show CDR1 as SNHLY and CDR2 as FYNNEI. CDR3 length: 13 amino acids. V was clipped by 7 bases and J by 8 bases; unmatched bases: 7. The chain's CDR3 is CASTGDRLKPQHF. CDR3 DNA: TGTGCCAGCACTGGGGACAGGCTGAAGCCCCAGCATTTT. Complete variable domain (other parts from reference TRBV2 and TRBJ1-5): EPEVTQTPSHQVTQMGQEVILRCVPISNHLYFYWYRQILGQKVEFLVSFYNNEISEKSEIFDDQFSVERPDGSNFTLKIRSTKLEDSAMYFCASTGDRLKPQHFGDGTRLSIL.

A few counts support this clone. The chain has TRBV10-3 and TRBJ2-2; 13 nucleotides match TRBD2. From germline, CDR1 is ENHRY and CDR2 SYGVKD. The CDR3 is 17 residues long. Losses at the gene ends were 3 bases for V and 6 bases for J; bases not matched to a gene: 7. This CDR3 reads CAISEGSGLAGAGELFF. The DNA for the CDR3 is TGTGCCATCAGTGAAGGTTCAGGACTAGCGGGAGCCGGGGAGCTGTTTTTT.

The CDR3 bases are TGTGCCAGCAGCCCAGAGGCAGCGGGAGTGGGATACGAGCAGTACTTC. Translated: CASSPEAAGVGYEQYF. The rearrangement joins TRBV3-1 (or the pseudogene TRBV3-2) to TRBJ2-7, with 8 bases that match TRBD2. Germline loops: CDR1 LGHDT, CDR2 YNNKEL (reference sequence). Germline trimming cut 4 bases from V and 4 bases from J; bases unmatched to any gene: 12. The CDR3 runs 16 residues.